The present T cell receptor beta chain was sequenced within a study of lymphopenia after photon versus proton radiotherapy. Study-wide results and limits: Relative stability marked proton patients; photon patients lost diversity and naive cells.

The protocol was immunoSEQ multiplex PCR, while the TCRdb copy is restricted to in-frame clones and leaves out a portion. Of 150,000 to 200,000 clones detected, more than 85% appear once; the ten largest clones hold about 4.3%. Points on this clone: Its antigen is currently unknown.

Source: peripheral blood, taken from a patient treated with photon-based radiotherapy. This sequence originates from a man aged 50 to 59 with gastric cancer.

The CDR3 loop reads CASSERVKDGYTF. CDR3 sequence (DNA): TGCGCCAGCAGTGAGAGGGTTAAGGATGGCTACACCTTC. The rearrangement joins TRBV10-2 to TRBJ1-2, with D hard to call. V lost 2 bases, J lost 6 bases, and 10 bases lay in between. There are 13 residues in the CDR3. Germline CDR1 WSHSY, CDR2 SAAADI.